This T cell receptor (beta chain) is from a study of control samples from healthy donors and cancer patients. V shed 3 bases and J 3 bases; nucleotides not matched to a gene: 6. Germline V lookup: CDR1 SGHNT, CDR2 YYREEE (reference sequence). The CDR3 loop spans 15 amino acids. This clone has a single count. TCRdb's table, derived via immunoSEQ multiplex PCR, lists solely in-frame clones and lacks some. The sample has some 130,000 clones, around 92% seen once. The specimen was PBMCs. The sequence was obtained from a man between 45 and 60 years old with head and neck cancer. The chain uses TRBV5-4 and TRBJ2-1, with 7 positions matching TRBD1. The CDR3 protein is CASSYRQGIYNEQFF. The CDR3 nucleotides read TGTGCCAGCAGCTACAGACAGGGTATCTACAATGAGCAGTTCTTC. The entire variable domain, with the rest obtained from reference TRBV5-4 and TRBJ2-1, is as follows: ETGVTQSPTHLIKTRGQQVTLRCSSQSGHNTVSWYQQALGQGPQFIFQYYREEENGRGNFPPRFSGLQFPNYSSELNVNALELDDSALYLCASSYRQGIYNEQFFGPGTRLTVL.